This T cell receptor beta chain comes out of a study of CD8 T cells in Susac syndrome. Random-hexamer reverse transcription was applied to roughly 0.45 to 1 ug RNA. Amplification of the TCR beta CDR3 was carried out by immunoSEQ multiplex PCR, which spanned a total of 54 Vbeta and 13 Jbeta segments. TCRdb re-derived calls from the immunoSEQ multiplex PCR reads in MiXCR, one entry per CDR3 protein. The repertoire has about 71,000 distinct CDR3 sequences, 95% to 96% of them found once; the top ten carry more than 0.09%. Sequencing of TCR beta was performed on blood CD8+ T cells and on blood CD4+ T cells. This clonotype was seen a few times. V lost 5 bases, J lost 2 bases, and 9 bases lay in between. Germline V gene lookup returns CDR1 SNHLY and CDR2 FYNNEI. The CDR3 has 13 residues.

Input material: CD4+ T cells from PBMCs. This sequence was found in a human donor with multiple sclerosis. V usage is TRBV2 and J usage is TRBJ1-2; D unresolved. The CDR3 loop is CASSLLGNYGYTF. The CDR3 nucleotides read TGTGCCAGCAGTCTCCTTGGCAACTATGGCTACACCTTC.